This T cell receptor (beta chain) comes out of a study of T cell changes during pregnancy in multiple sclerosis. TCRdb's table, derived via immunoSEQ multiplex PCR, lists solely in-frame clones and lacks some. The table shows approximately 20,000 clones, with roughly nine tenths occurring only once. There are 14 residues in the CDR3. Trimming removed 3 bases from V and 1 base from J; junction bases left unmatched: 0. Germline CDR1 and CDR2: MDHEN and SYDVKM. The TCR originated in a female donor in good health, enrolled as a control in a pregnancy study. The specimen was CD8+ T cells from peripheral blood mononuclear cells, collected in the second trimester of pregnancy. The chain recombines TRBV28 with TRBJ2-1; 7 nucleotides agree with TRBD2. The CDR3 protein is CASSLGGSYNEQFF. DNA for the CDR3: TGTGCCAGCAGTTTGGGAGGGTCCTACAATGAGCAGTTCTTC.